This T cell receptor beta chain was profiled in a study of OX40 agonist ivuxolimab in advanced cancers. The table came from immunoSEQ multiplex PCR; TCRdb's copy has only in-frame clones and leaves some out. The sample lists over 35,000 clones, roughly 90% occurring once. Study-wide findings and caveats: The mean number of expanded clones was higher in CD8+ T cells than in CD4+. Patients with a partial response at 0.1-3.0 mg/kg had among the lowest clonal expansion.

On this clone itself: Its antigen is undetermined.

The sampling schedule covered blood at baseline, cycle 4 day 1, and cycle 7 day 1. The source of this sequence is an adult with an advanced solid tumor such as melanoma, head and neck, liver or kidney cancer. Sample: CD4+ or CD8+ T cells sorted from blood, taken in a trial of the OX40 agonist ivuxolimab.

The CDR3 DNA follows: TGTGCCAGCAGCTTGGGGACCCAAAACGGAGAGACCCAGTACTTC. Its translation: CASSLGTQNGETQYF. The rearrangement links TRBV7-9 to TRBJ2-5; the D gene could be TRBD1 or TRBD2 (5 bases each). Looked up from germline, CDR1 is SEHNR and CDR2 is FQNEAQ (reference sequence). CDR3 length: 15 amino acids. Trimming removed 3 bases from V and 4 bases from J, with 15 bases in between.